The rows below give T cell receptor beta chains drawn from one sample of a study of blood T cell repertoires in COVID-19. Data came from immunoSEQ multiplex PCR; TCRdb stores just in-frame clones and leaves some out. Of 300,000 to 400,000 clones in the sample, 80% to 90% were seen once. The sample was peripheral blood. These receptors all stem from a woman aged 50 to 60 with COVID-19, enrolled during active disease. Each CDR3 is given with its conserved first and last residue. Fields, in order: D gene, V gene, clone size, J gene, CDR3 DNA, CDR3 protein. A D gene is named only where the DNA matches it firmly. For some rows the clone size is stated as once, few or many, or as a class when expanded; others skip it.

TRBD2	TRBV19	-	TRBJ2-3	TGTGCCACCTCGAAACAGGGACTAGCGGGAAGCACAGATACGCAGTATTTT	CATSKQGLAGSTDTQYF
-	TRBV24-1	-	TRBJ2-5	TGTGCCACCAGTAGTCGATTAGGCGGGAGAGAGGGGGGACAAGAGACCCAGTACTTC	CATSSRLGGREGGQETQYF
TRBD2	TRBV4-1	-	TRBJ2-7	TGCGCCAGCAGTCGCCGCTCGGGAGCGGGAGAGGTCAGGGGCCAATACGAGCAGTACTTC	CASSRRSGAGEVRGQYEQYF
-	TRBV6-2/TRBV6-3	once	TRBJ1-1	TGTGCCAGCAGTTTCTCTGTCATCACGACAGGCATGAACACTGAAGCTTTCTTT	CASSFSVITTGMNTEAFF
-	TRBV10-1	-	TRBJ1-5	TGCGCCAGCAGCCCCGGACTAAGCAATCAGCCCCAGCATTTT	CASSPGLSNQPQHF
-	TRBV2	-	TRBJ2-7	TGTGCCAGTGCGTCTTACGAGCAGTACTTC	CASASYEQYF
-	TRBV6-1	-	TRBJ1-3	TGTGCCAGCAGTGACGGACAGAGCTCTGGAAACACCATATATTTT	CASSDGQSSGNTIYF
TRBD2	TRBV4-1	once	TRBJ2-7	TGCGCCAGCAGCCAAGAGGGCCAGGGACTAGCGGGATGGGAGCAGTACTTC	CASSQEGQGLAGWEQYF
-	TRBV9	-	TRBJ2-2	TGTGCCAGCAGGGGCTCTCTTCCCGGGGAGCTGTTTTTT	CASRGSLPGELFF
-	TRBV5-1	-	TRBJ2-2	TGCGCCAGCAGCCTCTCCCTCGTCGGAGGGAACACCGGGGAGCTGTTTTTT	CASSLSLVGGNTGELFF
-	TRBV4-1	-	TRBJ2-3	TGCGCCAGCAGCCAAGAACCGAGCGGGAGCACAGATACGCAGTATTTT	CASSQEPSGSTDTQYF
-	TRBV7-9	-	TRBJ2-7	TGTGCCAGCAGCTTAAATGGCCCCTACGAGCAGTACTTC	CASSLNGPYEQYF
-	TRBV30	-	TRBJ2-7	TGTGCCTGGAGCCGGGACGAGCAGTACTTC	CAWSRDEQYF
TRBD2	TRBV20-1	-	TRBJ2-7	TGCAGTGCAAGTCCTACCGGGAGGGCCTACGAGCAGTACTTC	CSASPTGRAYEQYF
-	TRBV5-1	-	TRBJ2-2	TGCGCCAGCAGCAACAGACTAGCGAACACCGGGGAGCTGTTTTTT	CASSNRLANTGELFF
TRBD1	TRBV6-5	-	TRBJ2-7	TGTGCCAGCAGACTGGGACAGGCGGCGGGCGAGCAGTACTTC	CASRLGQAAGEQYF
TRBD2	TRBV18	-	TRBJ2-7	TGTGCCAGCTCACCTGGAGCGGGAGGGGAGTACGAGCAGTACTTC	CASSPGAGGEYEQYF
TRBD1	TRBV5-1	-	TRBJ1-1	TGCGCCAGCAGCTTGCAGGGGGCGGACACTGAAGCTTTCTTT	CASSLQGADTEAFF
TRBD1	TRBV28	-	TRBJ1-5	TGTGCCAGCAGTTTCGTACAGGGGCAGCCCCAGCATTTT	CASSFVQGQPQHF
TRBD2	TRBV27	-	TRBJ2-3	TGTGCCAGCACCCCAAATCCCCCCGGTCTAGCGGGAGTCACAGATACGCAGTATTTT	CASTPNPPGLAGVTDTQYF
TRBD1	TRBV3-1/TRBV3-2	once	TRBJ2-3	TGTGCCAGCAGCCCGACAGGGGGCTCCTCTAGCACAGATACGCAGTATTTT	CASSPTGGSSSTDTQYF
-	TRBV7-9	-	TRBJ2-2	TGTGCCAGCAGCTGGAGAGACGGACTTGTCGGGGAGCTGTTTTTT	CASSWRDGLVGELFF
TRBD1	TRBV27	-	TRBJ1-2	TGTGCCAGCAGTCGGGACAGGGACCTCTATGGCTACACCTTC	CASSRDRDLYGYTF
-	TRBV27	-	TRBJ2-1	TGTGCCAGCAGACCTAGACTAGACAATGAGCAGTTCTTC	CASRPRLDNEQFF
-	TRBV4-1	-	TRBJ1-6	TGCGCCAGCAGCGCGTCTAGTTCACCCCTCCACTTT	CASSASSSPLHF
TRBD2	TRBV4-1	-	TRBJ2-3	TGCGCCAGCAGCCATCCCCCTAGCGGGAGAAGAGGAGATACGCAGTATTTT	CASSHPPSGRRGDTQYF
-	TRBV5-6	-	TRBJ1-1	TGTGCCAGCAGGCGGCGGGGGGCGAACACTGAAGCTTTCTTT	CASRRRGANTEAFF
TRBD2	TRBV30	-	TRBJ2-2	TGTGCCTGGAGCAAGACTAGCGCCGGGTTTGACACCGGGGAGCTGTTTTTT	CAWSKTSAGFDTGELFF
TRBD1	TRBV5-4	-	TRBJ1-2	TGTGCCAGCAGCTCGGGTGGGGGACAGGGCTTGTATGGCTACACCTTC	CASSSGGGQGLYGYTF
-	TRBV30	-	TRBJ1-6	TGTGCCGGGCAACCAGCGGGTTTCTATAATTCACCCCTCCACTTT	CAGQPAGFYNSPLHF
-	TRBV9	-	TRBJ1-3	TGTGCCAGCAGCGTAGCCCCCCCCGGGACACACTCAAGAGGAAACACCATATATTTT	CASSVAPPGTHSRGNTIYF
TRBD2	TRBV2	-	TRBJ2-7	TGTGCCAGCAGTGTGTTGAGGGAGGGCCTTTACTTC	CASSVLREGLYF
TRBD1	TRBV6-5	-	TRBJ2-5	TGTGCTTCAGCGGCAGGGGGTGGGGAGACCCAGTACTTC	CASAAGGGETQYF
TRBD1	TRBV7-2	-	TRBJ1-2	TGTGCCAGCAGTAACAGGGGAGAGAGCTATGGCTACACCTTC	CASSNRGESYGYTF
-	TRBV20-1	-	TRBJ2-5	TGCAGTGCTAGAAGACAAGAAGCCCAGTACTTC	CSARRQEAQYF
-	TRBV6-5	-	TRBJ1-5	TGTGCCAGCAGACCCAGGGGAATTAGCAATCAGCCCCAGCATTTT	CASRPRGISNQPQHF
-	TRBV28	-	TRBJ1-2	TGTGCCAGCAGTTTGAGGGCTGGGGGAGGTGATGGCTACACCTTC	CASSLRAGGGDGYTF
-	TRBV5-1	-	TRBJ1-1	TGCGCCAGCAGCTGGAGTCAGAACACTGAAGCTTTCTTT	CASSWSQNTEAFF
TRBD1	TRBV27	-	TRBJ2-7	TGTGCCAGCAGTTTAAAAGGACAGGTCTCCTACGAGCAGTACTTC	CASSLKGQVSYEQYF
TRBD2	TRBV11-3	-	TRBJ2-1	TGTGCCAGCAGCCCCGGGACTAGCTCCTACAATGAGCAGTTCTTC	CASSPGTSSYNEQFF
-	TRBV5-6	once	TRBJ1-2	TGTGCCAGCAGCCTACAGGGTTTACCCTATGGCTACACCTTC	CASSLQGLPYGYTF
TRBD2	TRBV27	-	TRBJ2-3	TGTGCCAGCAGTTCCACTAGCGGGACGGTTGGGAGCACAGATACGCAGTATTTT	CASSSTSGTVGSTDTQYF